These 20 T cell receptor beta chains originate from one sample sequenced in a study of blood T cells in healthy people across ages (dated by TCRdb to between 2015 and 2017). Library preparation used 5' RACE. The sequencer listed for this sample is Illumina HiSeq 2500. A second PCR of roughly 6 to 12 cycles was run with a J-beta primer mix and a sample-barcoded 5' primer. TCRdb ran its own pipeline on the public reads, namely fastp trimming at Q25 and MiXCR clone calling, and kept in-frame beta chains. Records with the same CDR3 protein are collapsed into one entry carrying the most frequent genes and DNA. The sample table shows about 670,000 distinct CDR3 sequences, and over 40% are seen once. The top ten hold 13% of the sample. The sample comprised blood. The receptors derive from a woman of 80 years or more in good health.

The chain recombines TRBV11-2 with TRBJ1-4; D uncertain. Trimming removed 3 bases at V and 8 bases at J, with 19 bases between. The V gene's germline CDR1 is SGHAT and CDR2 FQNNGV. The CDR3 totals 16 residues. The CDR3 coding sequence is TGTGCCAGCAGCTTGTCCGCTTCAGGAAAGCGGGAAAAACTGTTTTTT. Translating it yields CASSLSASGKREKLFF.

This clonotype occurred many times. The chain uses TRBV4-1 and TRBJ1-1; D ambiguous. This CDR3 is 15 amino acids long. Trimming shortened V by 3 bases and J by 4 bases, and 15 bases separated the two germline ends. Germline CDR1 MGHRA, CDR2 YSYEKL. CDR3 sequence: CASSQAPDGVTEAFF. The DNA for the CDR3 is TGCGCCAGCAGCCAGGCCCCGGATGGTGTCACTGAAGCTTTCTTT.

The J gene is TRBJ2-1, the V gene TRBV27; D gene uncertain. CDR1 and CDR2 from the germline V gene are MNHEY and SMNVEV (reference sequence). The CDR3 sequence is 14 residues long. V lost 6 bases to trimming and J lost 5 bases, with 14 bases between them. DNA of the CDR3: TGTGCCAGCAGAAAGGGTTCGCGAAACAATGAGCAGTTCTTC. Protein: CASRKGSRNNEQFF.

This clonotype was observed at least ten times. The chain uses TRBV20-1 and TRBJ1-6; D possibly corresponds to TRBD1 (6 bases). Germline CDR1 is DFQATT and CDR2 is SNEGSKA (reference sequence). The V end was cut by 6 bases, the J end by 7 bases, with 16 bases between. The CDR3 totals 14 residues. As DNA, the CDR3 is TGCAGTGCCCCCGCTACCAGGGGCAATTCACCCCTCCACTTT. This sequence encodes CSAPATRGNSPLHF.

The gene calls are TRBV5-1 and TRBJ2-1; D unclear. CDR1 SGHRS and CDR2 YFSETQ come from the germline V gene. V lost 2 bases to trimming and J lost 1 base, with 10 bases between them. The CDR3 contains 15 residues. Here the CDR3 reads CASSLAPGSYNEQFF. The DNA for the CDR3 is TGCGCCAGCAGCTTAGCCCCCGGGTCCTACAATGAGCAGTTCTTC.

The J gene is TRBJ2-7, the V gene TRBV10-1; TRBD1 aligns across 7 bases. The J call may be mistaken, given a closer DNA end match to TRBJ2-4. Germline V gene lookup returns CDR1 WNHNN and CDR2 SYGVQD (reference sequence). This CDR3 is built from 18 residues. This chain's CDR3 is CASSEERVGDSIKNIQYF. CDR3 coding DNA: TGCGCCAGCAGTGAGGAAAGGGTTGGGGACAGCATTAAAAACATTCAGTACTTC.

This clonotype came up a few times. J is TRBJ2-5 and V is TRBV3-1, with D perhaps TRBD2 (7 bases). Trimming shortened V by 6 bases and J by 3 bases, and 20 bases separated the two germline ends. CDR3 length equals 16 residues. CDR1 LGHDT and CDR2 YNNKEL come from the germline V gene (reference sequence). CDR3 loop: CASRNFGGRVKETQYF. CDR3 nucleotide sequence: TGTGCCAGCAGAAACTTCGGGGGGCGCGTCAAAGAGACCCAGTACTTC.

V and J are TRBV30 and TRBJ2-1, with 7 positions matching TRBD2. The CDR3 runs to 14 residues. Germline V gene lookup returns CDR1 GTSNPN and CDR2 SVGIG (reference sequence). The V and J ends lost 5 bases and 9 bases, in that order; junction bases with no gene match: 13. The CDR3 DNA reads TGTGCCTGGTCCGGACGAGCGGGGATTGGTGAGCAGTTCTTC. Translating gives CAWSGRAGIGEQFF.

A word on this clonotype: The junction does not match germline at one end; this may be a read error. V gene TRBV7-2 combines with J gene TRBJ2-3; 7 positions match TRBD2. CDR1 is SGHTA, CDR2 FQGNSA, per germline. The CDR3 contains 16 residues. The CDR3 is CASGLVGRVSTDTQYF. CDR3 nucleotides: TGTGCCAGCGGCTTAGTGGGGAGGGTTAGCACAGATACGCAGTATTTT. Based on the CDR3 plus reference TRBV7-2 and TRBJ2-3, the full variable domain is GAGVSQSPSNKVTEKGKDVELRCDPISGHTALYWYRQSLGQGLEFLIYFQGNSAPDKSGLPSDRFSAERTGGSVSTLTIQRTQQEDSAVYLCASGLVGRVSTDTQYFGPGTRLTVL.

The chain joins TRBV20-1 to TRBJ2-4; D gene ambiguous. The end of the DNA is better explained by TRBJ2-5, so the J call may be wrong. The CDR3 runs 15 residues. The germline gives CDR1 DFQATT, CDR2 SNEGSKA (reference sequence). CDR3 coding DNA: TGCAGTGCCCGACCCGGACGGAATGTCGAGGAGACCCAGTACTTC. Residues: CSARPGRNVEETQYF.

The rearrangement links TRBV3-1 to TRBJ2-1; 10 bases agree with TRBD2. This CDR3 spans 16 amino acids. Germline V lookup: CDR1 LGHDT, CDR2 YNNKEL (reference sequence). Unmatched junction bases numbered 6, after V lost 1 base and J lost 6 bases. Here the CDR3 reads CASSQGGAGGPNEQFF. DNA for the CDR3: TGTGCCAGCAGCCAAGGGGGAGCGGGAGGGCCCAATGAGCAGTTCTTC.

This chain uses TRBV6-2 or TRBV6-3 with TRBJ2-5; TRBD2 might be the D (7 bases). Matching the DNA end better, TRBJ2-7 makes the J call doubtful. Germline CDR1 is MNHEY and CDR2 is SVGEGT. CDR3 length: 15 residues. This chain's CDR3 is CASSYPRERDNEQYF. In DNA form, the CDR3 reads TGTGCCAGCAGTTATCCGCGGGAGAGGGACAACGAGCAGTACTTC.

The table lists this clonotype with many counts. The V and J genes are TRBV5-1 and TRBJ2-4, with D unresolved. Germline V gene sequence: CDR1 SGHRS, CDR2 YFSETQ. Trimming removed 4 bases from V and 8 bases from J, with 13 bases in between. The CDR3 is 13 amino acids. For the CDR3, the DNA is TGCGCCAGCAGCCTGATATACATGGACATTCAGTACTTC. Translated, it gives CASSLIYMDIQYF.

The chain links TRBV29-1 to TRBJ2-3, with D perhaps being TRBD1 or TRBD2 (5 bases each). The CDR3 extends over 14 amino acids. Germline CDR1 is SQVTM and CDR2 is ANQGSEA. V was trimmed by 1 base and J by 4 bases, leaving 12 bases between them. This CDR3 reads CSVEAGSGADTQYF. CDR3 coding DNA: TGCAGCGTTGAAGCAGGGAGTGGGGCAGATACGCAGTATTTT.

This rearrangement joins TRBV6-4 to TRBJ2-5; 11 bases agree with TRBD2. The CDR3 contains 16 residues. The junction had 7 bases not matched to a gene; V was cut back by 5 bases and J by 2 bases. The germline gives CDR1 MRHNA, CDR2 SNTAGT. CDR3 sequence: CASSPTGTSGQETQYF. Here the CDR3 DNA reads TGTGCCAGCAGTCCTACCGGGACTAGCGGACAAGAGACCCAGTACTTC.

This clonotype was counted ten times or more. V usage is TRBV5-1 and J usage is TRBJ2-1; D tentatively reads TRBD1 or TRBD2 (6 bases each). From germline, CDR1 is SGHRS and CDR2 YFSETQ. V shed 2 bases and J shed 5 bases, with 11 bases lying between them. This CDR3 contains 14 residues. The CDR3 nucleotides are TGCGCCAGCAGCTTAGGGGGGCTAGACAATGAGCAGTTCTTC. Protein: CASSLGGLDNEQFF. Variable domain in full (rest from reference TRBV5-1 and TRBJ2-1): KAGVTQTPRYLIKTRGQQVTLSCSPISGHRSVSWYQQTPGQGLQFLFEYFSETQRNKGNFPGRFSGRQFSNSRSEMNVSTLELGDSALYLCASSLGGLDNEQFFGPGTRLTVL.

This clonotype was seen only once. The gene calls are TRBV3-1 and TRBJ1-4; D remains unclear. The CDR3 is 14 residues long. Trimming cost V 3 bases and J 3 bases, with 8 bases left between them. CDR1 and CDR2 (germline): LGHDT, YNNKEL (reference sequence). The CDR3 region is CASSHDGPNEKLFF. For the CDR3, the DNA is TGTGCCAGCAGCCATGACGGACCTAATGAAAAACTGTTTTTT. Based on the CDR3 plus reference TRBV3-1 and TRBJ1-4, the full variable domain is DTAVSQTPKYLVTQMGNDKSIKCEQNLGHDTMYWYKQDSKKFLKIMFSYNNKELIINETVPNRFSPKSPDKAHLNLHINSLELGDSAVYFCASSHDGPNEKLFFGSGTQLSVL.

The rearrangement uses TRBV29-1 and TRBJ2-3, with D maybe TRBD2 (6 bases). V lost 8 bases to trimming and J lost 0 bases, with 15 bases between them. CDR1 SQVTM and CDR2 ANQGSEA come from the germline V gene. The CDR3 covers 14 residues. CDR3 in amino acids: CSTRSGVSTDTQYF. CDR3 DNA: TGCAGCACCCGCTCGGGGGTGAGCACAGATACGCAGTATTTT.

The chain carries TRBV9 and TRBJ2-4; 8 nucleotides line up with TRBD1. Gene TRBJ2-7 matches the end of the DNA better, so the J call may be wrong. Germline assignment: CDR1 SGDLS and CDR2 YYNGEE. The CDR3 extends over 15 amino acids. CDR3 bases: TGTGCCAGCAGCGCCAGGACAGGGCTAGCCTACGAGCAGTACTTC. It translates to CASSARTGLAYEQYF.

The chain is built from TRBV20-1 and TRBJ1-5; D is unclear. Trimming left V 2 bases short and J 9 bases short, with 11 bases between. Germline CDR1 and CDR2: DFQATT and SNEGSKA (reference sequence). This CDR3 is 12 amino acids long. In DNA, the CDR3 is TGCAGTGCTAGACGTCCGGGCCGGCCCCAGCATTTT. It yields the protein CSARRPGRPQHF.